This entry lists 23 T cell receptor beta chains sequenced from one sample in a study of cytomegalovirus exposure and HLA in healthy donors. Amplification used 60 Vbeta primers and 13 Jbeta primers. Some clones are missing from TCRdb's copy, which holds only in-frame ones; the method was immunoSEQ multiplex PCR. The sample has about 130,000 clones; approximately 85% are singletons. Source material: PBMCs. The receptor set was obtained from a woman aged 25 to 45 in good health and CMV-seropositive.

V is TRBV28 and J is TRBJ2-5; possibly TRBD1 for D (6 bases). V gave up 7 bases and J gave up 5 bases, with 11 bases separating them. CDR3 length: 12 amino acids. CDR1 and CDR2 from the germline V gene are MDHEN and SYDVKM. The DNA for the CDR3 is TGTGCCAGCAACACAGGGATGGAGACCCAGTACTTC. This encodes CASNTGMETQYF.

The chain uses TRBV6-6 and TRBJ2-7, with TRBD1 as a possible D gene (6 bases). This CDR3 spans 14 amino acids. V lost 1 base and J 4 bases, leaving 11 bases between the germline ends. Germline CDR1 and CDR2: MNHNY and SVGAGI (reference sequence). CDR3 region: CASSYFTGSYEQYF. The DNA for the CDR3 is TGTGCCAGCAGTTACTTTACAGGGAGTTACGAGCAGTACTTC.

The chain employs TRBV6-5 and TRBJ2-7; D ambiguous. The V gene lost 0 bases and the J gene lost 4 bases, with 7 bases spanning the gap. The CDR3 contains 13 residues. CDR1 and CDR2 (germline): MNHEY, SVGAGI. In DNA form, the CDR3 reads TGTGCCAGCAGTTACTCCTCCTCTTACGAGCAGTACTTC. Translating gives CASSYSSSYEQYF.

This rearrangement joins TRBV9 to TRBJ2-3; 16 bases line up with TRBD2. The V and J ends lost 1 base and 0 bases, in that order; junction bases with no gene match: 5. Germline V CDR1 and CDR2: SGDLS, YYNGEE. There are 19 residues in the CDR3. The CDR3 DNA is TGTGCCAGCAGCGTACGGGGGACTAGCGGGGGGGCTAGCACAGATACGCAGTATTTT. This encodes CASSVRGTSGGASTDTQYF.

With regard to this clone: Germline and junction disagree at one end, which may indicate a read error. This sequence joins TRBV7-9 and TRBJ2-5; 8 nucleotides line up with TRBD1. This CDR3 has 14 residues. Germline loops: CDR1 SEHNR, CDR2 FQNEAQ (reference sequence). CDR3 sequence: CSSSFTGGQETQYF. The CDR3 DNA follows: TGTTCCAGCAGCTTCACAGGGGGCCAAGAGACCCAGTACTTC.

V usage is TRBV9 and J usage is TRBJ1-1, with 8 bases that match TRBD1. V lost 0 bases and J lost 7; bases outside the gene matches: 17. CDR1 SGDLS and CDR2 YYNGEE come from the germline V gene. This CDR3 spans 18 amino acids. The CDR3 sequence is CASSVGLGAGGANSEAFF. The DNA for the CDR3 is TGTGCCAGCAGCGTAGGTTTAGGGGCAGGGGGCGCCAATAGTGAAGCTTTCTTT.

Only a few counts were recorded for this clone. The chain carries TRBV25-1 and TRBJ2-3; TRBD1 might be the D (6 bases). Germline V gene sequence: CDR1 MGHDK, CDR2 SYGVNS. CDR3 size: 12 residues. V was trimmed by 8 bases and J by 3 bases, leaving 9 bases between them. The chain's CDR3 is CASSTGTDTQYF. The CDR3 DNA reads TGTGCCAGCTCCACAGGGACAGATACGCAGTATTTT.

The genes are TRBV28 and TRBJ2-2; D may be TRBD2 (6 bases). The ends were cut back, 8 bases at V and 2 bases at J, with 12 bases in the middle. Germline-derived CDR1 and CDR2 are MDHEN and SYDVKM. The CDR3 is 14 residues long. The CDR3 nucleotides are TGTGCCAGCCTCGTGGGGGGAAACACCGGGGAGCTGTTTTTT. Residues: CASLVGGNTGELFF. Supplemented by reference TRBV28 and TRBJ2-2, the full variable domain reads DVKVTQSSRYLVKRTGEKVFLECVQDMDHENMFWYRQDPGLGLRLIYFSYDVKMKEKGDIPEGYSVSREKKERFSLILESASTNQTSMYLCASLVGGNTGELFFGEGSRLTVL.

The V and J genes are TRBV5-1 and TRBJ1-4; 8 nucleotides agree with TRBD1. V lost 4 bases to trimming and J lost 6 bases; unmatched junction nucleotides: 8. In germline, CDR1 is SGHRS, CDR2 YFSETQ. The CDR3 is 15 residues long. The DNA of the CDR3 is TGCGCCAGCAGCCCGCAGGGGGCGGGAGATGAAAAACTGTTTTTT. Protein product: CASSPQGAGDEKLFF.

About this clone itself: Other nucleotide sequences in the sample specify the same CDR3. The gene calls are TRBV5-1 and TRBJ1-2; a possible D gene is TRBD1 (5 bases). CDR1 and CDR2 (germline): SGHRS, YFSETQ. V lost 7 bases and J 1 base, leaving 14 bases between the germline ends. The CDR3 totals 14 residues. The CDR3 DNA reads as TGCGCCAGCCAGGAGGGGAGAATTAACTATGGCTACACCTTC. This sequence encodes CASQEGRINYGYTF.

This chain connects TRBV9 to TRBJ2-5; 11 bases agree with TRBD2. CDR1 is SGDLS and CDR2 is YYNGEE in the germline V gene. The trim removed 0 bases at V and 4 bases at J, leaving 2 bases unmatched. The CDR3 totals 15 residues. The CDR3 region has the DNA TGTGCCAGCAGCGTAGGTAGCGGGGGGGCAGAGACCCAGTACTTC. It translates to CASSVGSGGAETQYF.

The chain combines TRBV5-6 with TRBJ2-7; TRBD2 might be the D (5 bases). The CDR3 extends over 14 amino acids. Trimming pared 2 bases from V and 0 bases from J, leaving 9 bases between. CDR1 and CDR2 (germline): SGHDT, YYEEEE. CDR3 region: CASSFSSHSYEQYF. Here the CDR3 DNA reads TGTGCCAGCAGCTTCTCTAGCCACTCCTACGAGCAGTACTTC.

The rearrangement uses TRBV28 and TRBJ2-3; D is possibly TRBD1 (6 bases). The CDR3 runs 16 residues. From germline, CDR1 is MDHEN and CDR2 SYDVKM. Trimming cost V 2 bases and J 5 bases, with 17 bases left between them. The CDR3 loop reads CASSLGDIPPLDTQYF. The CDR3 nucleotides read TGTGCCAGCAGTTTAGGGGACATCCCACCCTTAGATACGCAGTATTTT.

The DNA of the CDR3 is TGCGCCAGCCGGGGAGGATCCATGAACACTGAAGCTTTCTTT. Protein: CASRGGSMNTEAFF. The rearrangement links TRBV4-1 to TRBJ1-1; D call uncertain. Trimming removed 8 bases at V and 0 bases at J, with 13 bases between. The CDR3 loop spans 14 amino acids. Germline V gene lookup returns CDR1 MGHRA and CDR2 YSYEKL.

This clone was counted only a few times. The rearrangement links TRBV11-1 to TRBJ2-1, with D perhaps TRBD2 (6 bases). Germline V gene sequence: CDR1 SGHAT, CDR2 FQDESV (reference sequence). The CDR3 runs to 14 residues. Trimming took 5 bases from V and 9 from J, leaving 17 bases between them. The CDR3 DNA sequence: TGTGCCAGCAGCGGCTTGGCCGAGGGAGGTGAGCAGTTCTTC. It translates to CASSGLAEGGEQFF.

The chain links TRBV19 to TRBJ1-4; possible D gene TRBD1, 6 bases. Germline-derived CDR1 and CDR2 are LNHDA and SQIVND (reference sequence). The CDR3 runs 13 residues. CDR3 residues: CAFTGQEDEKLFF. The CDR3 nucleotides read TGTGCTTTTACAGGGCAGGAGGATGAAAAACTGTTTTTT.

The rearrangement links TRBV30 to TRBJ2-7; maybe TRBD2 (6 bases). Germline V gene sequence: CDR1 GTSNPN, CDR2 SVGIG (reference sequence). The V gene lost 3 bases and the J gene lost 2 bases, with 14 bases spanning the gap. The CDR3 sequence is 14 residues long. In nucleotides, the CDR3 is TGTGCCTGGAGCCGTAGCGGAGTTGCCTACGAGCAGTACTTC. It yields the protein CAWSRSGVAYEQYF.

The chain is built from TRBV7-9 and TRBJ1-4; D is perhaps TRBD1 (5 bases). The germline V gene has CDR1 SEHNR and CDR2 FQNEAQ (reference sequence). The CDR3 consists of 15 residues. V gave up 3 bases and J gave up 8 bases, with 16 bases separating them. For the CDR3, the DNA is TGTGCCAGCAGCTTGAGTAGCGGGGCGGGCGAAAAACTGTTTTTT. Amino acid sequence: CASSLSSGAGEKLFF.

The chain carries TRBV7-9 and TRBJ1-2, with 7 nucleotides matching TRBD1. Per the germline V gene, CDR1 is SEHNR and CDR2 is FQNEAQ (reference sequence). Trimming took 3 bases from V and 6 from J; bases not matched to a gene: 7. The CDR3 spans 14 residues. The CDR3 region is CASSFTTGENGYTF. CDR3 sequence (DNA): TGTGCCAGCAGCTTTACTACAGGGGAAAATGGCTACACCTTC.

This clone was counted a few times. The rearrangement uses TRBV2 and TRBJ1-5, with a tentative D call TRBD1 (5 bases). Between the trimmed V and J ends, which lost 3 bases and 5 bases, there was a span of 11 bases. Looked up from germline, CDR1 is SNHLY and CDR2 is FYNNEI. This CDR3 is 14 amino acids long. The CDR3 spells CASSDVTGDQPQHF. CDR3 nucleotides: TGTGCCAGCAGTGATGTCACAGGCGATCAGCCCCAGCATTTT.

This chain joins TRBV28 and TRBJ1-3; 7 bases map to TRBD1. The length of the CDR3 is 16 residues. The V segment lost 7 bases and the J segment 1 base; nucleotides outside the gene matches: 10. Germline V gene data show CDR1 as MDHEN and CDR2 as SYDVKM. The CDR3 loop reads CASTNRGLTSGNTIYF. CDR3 nucleotide sequence: TGTGCCAGCACGAACAGGGGTCTTACTTCTGGAAACACCATATATTTT.

The gene calls are TRBV11-2 and TRBJ2-3; no definite D call. The CDR3 loop spans 12 amino acids. Between the trimmed V and J ends, which lost 6 bases and 4 bases, there was a span of 8 bases. Germline assignment: CDR1 SGHAT and CDR2 FQNNGV. CDR3 bases: TGTGCCAGCAGAACAGAAGCAGATACGCAGTATTTT. Amino acid sequence: CASRTEADTQYF.

The rearrangement links TRBV11-2 to TRBJ2-1; D is unresolved. Germline values: CDR1 SGHAT, CDR2 FQNNGV. CDR3 length equals 13 residues. The germline V and J ends were trimmed by 1 base and 4 bases, with 5 bases remaining between them. Written as DNA, the CDR3 is TGTGCCAGCAGCTTAGCCCCATACAATGAGCAGTTCTTC. Encoded protein: CASSLAPYNEQFF.